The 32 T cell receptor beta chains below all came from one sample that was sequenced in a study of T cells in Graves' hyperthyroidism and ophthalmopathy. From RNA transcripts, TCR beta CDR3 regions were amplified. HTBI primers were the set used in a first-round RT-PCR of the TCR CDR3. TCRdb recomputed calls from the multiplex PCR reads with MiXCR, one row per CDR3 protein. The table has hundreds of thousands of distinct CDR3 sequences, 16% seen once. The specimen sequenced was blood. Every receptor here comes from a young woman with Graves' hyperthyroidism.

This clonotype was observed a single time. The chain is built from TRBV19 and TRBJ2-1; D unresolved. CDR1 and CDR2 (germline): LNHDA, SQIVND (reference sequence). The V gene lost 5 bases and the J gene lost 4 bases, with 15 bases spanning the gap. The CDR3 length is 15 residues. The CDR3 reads CASSHWEKGYNEQFF. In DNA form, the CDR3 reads TGTGCCAGTAGTCACTGGGAAAAGGGATACAATGAGCAGTTCTTC.

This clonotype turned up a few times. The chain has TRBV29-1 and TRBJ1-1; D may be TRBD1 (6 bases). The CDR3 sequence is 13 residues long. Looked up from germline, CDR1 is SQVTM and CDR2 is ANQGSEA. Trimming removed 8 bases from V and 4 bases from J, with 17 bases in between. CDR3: CSTSQGMVTEAFF. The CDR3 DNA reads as TGCAGCACGTCGCAGGGGATGGTCACTGAAGCTTTCTTT.

This chain's CDR3 is CASRVQGPYSNQPQHF. CDR3 DNA sequence: TGTGCCAGTAGGGTACAGGGACCATATAGCAATCAGCCCCAGCATTTT. This chain joins TRBV19 and TRBJ1-5; D is perhaps TRBD1 (6 bases). This CDR3 has 16 residues. The ends were cut back, 6 bases at V and 0 bases at J, with 15 bases in the middle. CDR1 LNHDA and CDR2 SQIVND come from the germline V gene (reference sequence).

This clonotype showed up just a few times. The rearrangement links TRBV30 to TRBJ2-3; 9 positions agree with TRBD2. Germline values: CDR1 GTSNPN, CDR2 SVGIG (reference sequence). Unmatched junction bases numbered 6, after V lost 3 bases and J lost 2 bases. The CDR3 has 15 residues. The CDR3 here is CAWSPLAGATDTQYF. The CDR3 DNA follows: TGTGCCTGGAGCCCACTAGCGGGTGCCACAGATACGCAGTATTTT.

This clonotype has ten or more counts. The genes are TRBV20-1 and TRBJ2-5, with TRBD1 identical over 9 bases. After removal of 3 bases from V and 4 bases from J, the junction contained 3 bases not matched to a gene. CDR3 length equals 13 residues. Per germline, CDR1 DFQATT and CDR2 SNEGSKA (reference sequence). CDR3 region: CSARDRGGETQYF. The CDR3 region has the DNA TGCAGTGCTAGGGACAGGGGAGGAGAGACCCAGTACTTC.

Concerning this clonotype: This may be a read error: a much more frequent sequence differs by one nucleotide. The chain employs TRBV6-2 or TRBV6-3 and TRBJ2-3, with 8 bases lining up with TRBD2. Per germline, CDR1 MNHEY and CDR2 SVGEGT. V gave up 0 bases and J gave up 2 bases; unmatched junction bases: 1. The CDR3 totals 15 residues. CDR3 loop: CASSYSTSDTDTQYF. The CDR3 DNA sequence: TGTGCCAGCAGTTACTCGACTAGCGACACAGATACGCAGTATTTT.

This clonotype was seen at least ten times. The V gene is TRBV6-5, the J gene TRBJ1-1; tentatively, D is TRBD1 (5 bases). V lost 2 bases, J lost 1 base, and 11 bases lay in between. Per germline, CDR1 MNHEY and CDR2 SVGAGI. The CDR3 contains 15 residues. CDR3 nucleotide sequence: TGTGCCAGCAGTTACGGTCGGGGACGGAACACTGAAGCTTTCTTT. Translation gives CASSYGRGRNTEAFF.

The CDR3, as DNA: TGTGCCAGCAGCTTGGAGTATACCGGAGCGAGCACAGATACGCAGTATTTT. This sequence encodes CASSLEYTGASTDTQYF. The chain carries TRBV5-6 and TRBJ2-3; no definite D call. The germline V gene encodes CDR1 SGHDT and CDR2 YYEEEE. This CDR3 has 17 residues. V was pared by 0 bases and J by 0 bases, with 14 bases between.

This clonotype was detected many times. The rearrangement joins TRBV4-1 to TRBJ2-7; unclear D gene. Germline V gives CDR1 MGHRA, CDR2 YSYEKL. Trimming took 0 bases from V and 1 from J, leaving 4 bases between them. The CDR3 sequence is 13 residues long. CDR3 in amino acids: CASSQELSYEQYF. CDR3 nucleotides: TGCGCCAGCAGCCAAGAACTTTCCTACGAGCAGTACTTC.

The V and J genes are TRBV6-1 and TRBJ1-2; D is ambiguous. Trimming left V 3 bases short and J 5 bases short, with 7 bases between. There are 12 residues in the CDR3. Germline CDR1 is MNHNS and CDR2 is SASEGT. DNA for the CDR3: TGTGCCAGCAGTGAGGTCACGTATGGCTACACCTTC. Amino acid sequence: CASSEVTYGYTF.

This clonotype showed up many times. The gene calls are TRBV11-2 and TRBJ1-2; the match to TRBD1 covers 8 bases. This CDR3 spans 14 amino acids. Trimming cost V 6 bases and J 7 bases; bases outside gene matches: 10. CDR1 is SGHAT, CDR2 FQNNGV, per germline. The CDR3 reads CASRRTGNLGGYTF. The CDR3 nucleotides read TGTGCCAGCAGACGGACAGGGAATTTAGGTGGCTACACCTTC.

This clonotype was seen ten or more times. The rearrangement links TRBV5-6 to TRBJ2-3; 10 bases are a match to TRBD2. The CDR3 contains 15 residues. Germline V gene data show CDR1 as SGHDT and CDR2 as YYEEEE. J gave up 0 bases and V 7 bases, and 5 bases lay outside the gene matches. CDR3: CASGLAGVSTDTQYF. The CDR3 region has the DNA TGTGCCAGCGGGCTAGCGGGAGTAAGCACAGATACGCAGTATTTT.

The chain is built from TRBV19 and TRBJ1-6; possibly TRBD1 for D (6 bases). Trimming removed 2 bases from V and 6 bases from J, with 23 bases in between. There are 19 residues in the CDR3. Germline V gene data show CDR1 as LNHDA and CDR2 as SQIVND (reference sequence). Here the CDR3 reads CASSIIVARRTVANSPLHF. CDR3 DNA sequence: TGTGCCAGTAGTATAATCGTTGCGAGGAGGACAGTAGCTAATTCACCCCTCCACTTT.

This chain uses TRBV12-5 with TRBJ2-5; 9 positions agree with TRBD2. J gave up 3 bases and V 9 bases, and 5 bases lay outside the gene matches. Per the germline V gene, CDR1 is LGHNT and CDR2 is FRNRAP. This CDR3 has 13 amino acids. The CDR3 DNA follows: TGTGCTAGCACAATAGCGGGGGAAGAGACCCAGTACTTC. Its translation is CASTIAGEETQYF. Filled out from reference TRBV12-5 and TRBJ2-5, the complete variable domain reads DARVTQTPRHKVTEMGQEVTMRCQPILGHNTVFWYRQTMMQGLELLAYFRNRAPLDDSGMPKDRFSAEMPDATLATLKIQPSEPRDSAVYFCASTIAGEETQYFGPGTRLLVL.

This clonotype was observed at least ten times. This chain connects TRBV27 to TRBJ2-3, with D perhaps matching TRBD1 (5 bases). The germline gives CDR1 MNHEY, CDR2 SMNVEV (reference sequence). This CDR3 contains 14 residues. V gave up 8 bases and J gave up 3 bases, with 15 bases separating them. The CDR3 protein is CASSLSQGTDTQYF. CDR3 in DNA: TGTGCCAGCTCCCTCTCGCAGGGAACAGATACGCAGTATTTT.

DNA for the CDR3: TGTGCCAGCAGCAACTCGGGGGGGGTGGACGAGCAGTACTTC. Protein: CASSNSGGVDEQYF. This chain connects TRBV12-3 or TRBV12-4 to TRBJ2-7; 8 bases agree with TRBD2. V shed 6 bases, J shed 5 bases, and the junction held 9 bases outside the gene matches. This CDR3 region has 14 residues.

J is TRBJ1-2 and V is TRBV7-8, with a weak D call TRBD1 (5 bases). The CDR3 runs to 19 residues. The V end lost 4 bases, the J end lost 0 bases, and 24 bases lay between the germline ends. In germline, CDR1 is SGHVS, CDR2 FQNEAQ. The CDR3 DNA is TGTGCCAGCAGCTCTACCAGCCCCCACTTAAAGGACACTAACTATGGCTACACCTTC. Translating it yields CASSSTSPHLKDTNYGYTF. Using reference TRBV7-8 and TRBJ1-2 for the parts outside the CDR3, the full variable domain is GAGVSQSPRYKVAKRGQDVALRCDPISGHVSLFWYQQALGQGPEFLTYFQNEAQLDKSGLPSDRFFAERPEGSVSTLKIQRTQQEDSAVYLCASSSTSPHLKDTNYGYTFGSGTRLTVV.

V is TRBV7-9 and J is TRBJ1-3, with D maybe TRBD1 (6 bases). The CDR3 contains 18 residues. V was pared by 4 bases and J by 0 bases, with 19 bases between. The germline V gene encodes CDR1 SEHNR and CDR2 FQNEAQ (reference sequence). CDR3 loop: CASSSSTGIPVSGNTIYF. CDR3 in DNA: TGTGCCAGCAGCTCATCCACAGGGATCCCAGTCTCTGGAAACACCATATATTTT.

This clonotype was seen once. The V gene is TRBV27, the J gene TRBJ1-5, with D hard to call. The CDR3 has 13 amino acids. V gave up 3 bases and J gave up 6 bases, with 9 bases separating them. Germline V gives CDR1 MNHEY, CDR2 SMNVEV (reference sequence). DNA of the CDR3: TGTGCCAGCAGTTTTCGGGTTTCTCAGCCCCAGCATTTT. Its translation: CASSFRVSQPQHF.

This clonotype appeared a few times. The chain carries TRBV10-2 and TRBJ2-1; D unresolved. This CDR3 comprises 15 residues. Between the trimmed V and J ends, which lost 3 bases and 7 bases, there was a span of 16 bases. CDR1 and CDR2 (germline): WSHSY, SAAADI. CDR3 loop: CASSEGSAFRNEQFF. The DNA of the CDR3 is TGCGCCAGCAGTGAAGGGTCTGCCTTCAGGAATGAGCAGTTCTTC.

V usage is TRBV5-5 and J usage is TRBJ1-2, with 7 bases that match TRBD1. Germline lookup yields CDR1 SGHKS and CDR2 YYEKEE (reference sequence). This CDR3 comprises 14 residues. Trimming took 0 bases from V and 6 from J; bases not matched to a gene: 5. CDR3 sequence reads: CASSLAGGFNGYTF. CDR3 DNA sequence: TGTGCCAGCAGCTTGGCAGGGGGTTTCAATGGCTACACCTTC. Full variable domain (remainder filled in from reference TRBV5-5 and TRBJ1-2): DAGVTQSPTHLIKTRGQQVTLRCSPISGHKSVSWYQQVLGQGPQFIFQYYEKEERGRGNFPDRFSARQFPNYSSELNVNALLLGDSALYLCASSLAGGFNGYTFGSGTRLTVV.

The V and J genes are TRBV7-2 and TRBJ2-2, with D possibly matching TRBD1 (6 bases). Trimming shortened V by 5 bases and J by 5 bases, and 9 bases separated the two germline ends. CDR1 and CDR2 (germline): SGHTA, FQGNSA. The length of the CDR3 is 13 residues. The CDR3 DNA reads TGTGCCAGCAGCGCACAGGGAACCGGGGAGCTGTTTTTT. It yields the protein CASSAQGTGELFF.

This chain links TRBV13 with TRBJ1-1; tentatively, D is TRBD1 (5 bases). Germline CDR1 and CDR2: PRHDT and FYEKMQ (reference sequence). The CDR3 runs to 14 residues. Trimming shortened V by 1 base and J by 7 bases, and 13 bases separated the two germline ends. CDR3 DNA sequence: TGTGCCAGCAGCTTAGATGGGGCGGCATATGAAGCTTTCTTT. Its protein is CASSLDGAAYEAFF.

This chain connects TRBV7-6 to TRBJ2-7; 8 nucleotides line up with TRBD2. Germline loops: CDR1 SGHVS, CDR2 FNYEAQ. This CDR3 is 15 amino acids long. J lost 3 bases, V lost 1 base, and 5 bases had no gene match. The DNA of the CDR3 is TGTGCCAGCAGCTTAGGTAGCGGGGAGAACTACGAGCAGTACTTC. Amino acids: CASSLGSGENYEQYF.

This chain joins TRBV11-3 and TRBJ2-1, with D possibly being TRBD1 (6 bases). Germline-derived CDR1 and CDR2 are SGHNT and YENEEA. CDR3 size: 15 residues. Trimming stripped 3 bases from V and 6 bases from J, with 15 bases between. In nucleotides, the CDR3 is TGTGCCAGCAGCTTGGACAGCGCCCCTACCAATGAGCAGTTCTTC. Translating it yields CASSLDSAPTNEQFF.

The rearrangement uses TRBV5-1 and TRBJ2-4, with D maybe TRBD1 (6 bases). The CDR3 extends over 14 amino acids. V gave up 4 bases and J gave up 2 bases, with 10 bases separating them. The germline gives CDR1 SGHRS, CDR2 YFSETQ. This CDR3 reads CASSRGQTKNIQYF. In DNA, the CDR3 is TGCGCCAGCAGCAGAGGACAGACCAAAAACATTCAGTACTTC. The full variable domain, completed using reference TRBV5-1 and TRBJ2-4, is KAGVTQTPRYLIKTRGQQVTLSCSPISGHRSVSWYQQTPGQGLQFLFEYFSETQRNKGNFPGRFSGRQFSNSRSEMNVSTLELGDSALYLCASSRGQTKNIQYFGAGTRLSVL.

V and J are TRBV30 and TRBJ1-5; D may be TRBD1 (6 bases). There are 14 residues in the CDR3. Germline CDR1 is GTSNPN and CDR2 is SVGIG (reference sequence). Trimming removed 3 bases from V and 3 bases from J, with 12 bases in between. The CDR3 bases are TGTGCCTGGAGAAATACAGGGACCAATCAGCCCCAGCATTTT. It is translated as CAWRNTGTNQPQHF. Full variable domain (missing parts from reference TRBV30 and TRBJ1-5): SQTIHQWPATLVQPVGSPLSLECTVEGTSNPNLYWYRQAAGRGLQLLFYSVGIGQISSEVPQNLSASRPQDRQFILSSKKLLLSDSGFYLCAWRNTGTNQPQHFGDGTRLSIL.

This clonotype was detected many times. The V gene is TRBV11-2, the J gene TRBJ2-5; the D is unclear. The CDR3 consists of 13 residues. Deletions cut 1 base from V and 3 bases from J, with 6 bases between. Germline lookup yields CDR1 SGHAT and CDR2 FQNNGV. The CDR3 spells CASSLGVEETQYF. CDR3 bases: TGTGCCAGCAGCTTAGGGGTTGAAGAGACCCAGTACTTC.

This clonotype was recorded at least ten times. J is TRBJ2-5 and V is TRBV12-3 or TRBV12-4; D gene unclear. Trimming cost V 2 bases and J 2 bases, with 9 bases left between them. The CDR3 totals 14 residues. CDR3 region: CASSLLRIQETQYF. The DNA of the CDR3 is TGTGCCAGCAGTTTATTGAGGATTCAAGAGACCCAGTACTTC.

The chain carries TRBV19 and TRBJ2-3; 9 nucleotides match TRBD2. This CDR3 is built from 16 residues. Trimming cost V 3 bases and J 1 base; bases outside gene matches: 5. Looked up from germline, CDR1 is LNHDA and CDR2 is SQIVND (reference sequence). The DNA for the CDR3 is TGTGCCAGTAGTATCGTAGCGGGAGTGGGCACAGATACGCAGTATTTT. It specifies CASSIVAGVGTDTQYF.

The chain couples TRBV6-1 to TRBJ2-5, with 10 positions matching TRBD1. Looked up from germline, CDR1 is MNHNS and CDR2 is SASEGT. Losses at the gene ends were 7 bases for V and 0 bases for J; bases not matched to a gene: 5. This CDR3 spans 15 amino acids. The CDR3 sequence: CASTTTGGNQETQYF. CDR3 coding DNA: TGTGCCAGCACCACGACAGGGGGCAACCAAGAGACCCAGTACTTC.

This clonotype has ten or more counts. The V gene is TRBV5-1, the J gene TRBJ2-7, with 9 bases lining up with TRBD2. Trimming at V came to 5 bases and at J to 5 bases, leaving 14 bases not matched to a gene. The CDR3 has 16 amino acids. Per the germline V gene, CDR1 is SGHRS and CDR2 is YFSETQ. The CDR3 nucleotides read TGCGCCAGCAGAGGGGGACTAGCAGACTATAGGGACGAGCAGTACTTC. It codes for CASRGGLADYRDEQYF.